These 20 T cell receptor beta chains came from one sample sequenced in a study of blood T cell repertoires in COVID-19. The method was immunoSEQ multiplex PCR; TCRdb's version includes in-frame clones alone and lacks a portion of them. The table lists about 70,000 clones, approximately 85% of them singletons. The sequencing sample was made of peripheral blood. The receptor set was obtained from a man older than 75 with acute or convalescent COVID-19.

The chain carries TRBV4-3 and TRBJ1-2; 7 nucleotides line up with TRBD1. V gave up 1 base and J gave up 2 bases; unmatched junction bases: 7. Germline V gene lookup returns CDR1 LGHNA and CDR2 YSLEER. This CDR3 contains 16 residues. CDR3 residues: CASSQVPGQSNYGYTF. CDR3 sequence (DNA): TGCGCCAGCAGCCAAGTCCCGGGACAGTCAAACTATGGCTACACCTTC.

J is TRBJ2-5 and V is TRBV27, with 9 bases matching TRBD1. Germline CDR1 and CDR2: MNHEY and SMNVEV (reference sequence). The J segment lost 4 bases and the V segment lost 5 bases, leaving 11 bases of the junction unmatched. The CDR3 is 16 amino acids. The CDR3 DNA is TGTGCCAGCAGTGCTTATACAGGGGGCGCGGGAGAGACCCAGTACTTC. Amino acids: CASSAYTGGAGETQYF.

The chain employs TRBV6-5 and TRBJ2-3; D may be TRBD2 (5 bases). CDR3 size: 15 residues. The germline V gene encodes CDR1 MNHEY and CDR2 SVGAGI. Trimming stripped 0 bases from V and 2 bases from J, with 9 bases between. Here the CDR3 reads CASSYSDYHTDTQYF. The CDR3 DNA sequence: TGTGCCAGCAGTTACTCAGACTACCACACAGATACGCAGTATTTT.

V usage is TRBV7-2 and J usage is TRBJ2-4; 7 bases line up with TRBD2. CDR1 and CDR2 (germline): SGHTA, FQGNSA. The CDR3 consists of 14 residues. The V and J ends lost 3 bases and 6 bases, in that order; junction bases with no gene match: 5. The CDR3 coding sequence is TGTGCCAGCAGCTTTAAAGGGGAGGGAAACATTCAGTACTTC. Translated, it gives CASSFKGEGNIQYF.

This CDR3 reads CASRTGTGAAGELFF. CDR3 nucleotide sequence: TGCGCCAGCAGAACCGGGACAGGGGCGGCCGGGGAGCTGTTTTTT. V and J are TRBV5-1 and TRBJ2-2, with 10 bases fitting TRBD1. CDR1 and CDR2 (germline): SGHRS, YFSETQ. The CDR3 has 15 amino acids. Trimming cost V 5 bases and J 6 bases; bases outside gene matches: 7.

This sequence joins TRBV4-3 and TRBJ2-1, with 9 bases aligning to TRBD1. V shed 0 bases, J shed 3 bases, and the junction held 6 bases outside the gene matches. The CDR3 runs 17 residues. Germline-derived CDR1 and CDR2 are LGHNA and YSLEER. CDR3 sequence (DNA): TGCGCCAGCAGCCAAGAAAACAGGGGGCCCGTCTACAATGAGCAGTTCTTC. Protein sequence: CASSQENRGPVYNEQFF.

This sequence joins TRBV7-2 and TRBJ2-1; D is possibly TRBD2 (6 bases). V lost 3 bases to trimming and J lost 6 bases, with 15 bases between them. The length of the CDR3 is 15 residues. Germline assignment: CDR1 SGHTA and CDR2 FQGNSA. The CDR3 DNA reads TGTGCCAGCAGCTTGCGGGACTTACCGTCCAATGAGCAGTTCTTC. This codes for CASSLRDLPSNEQFF.

V usage is TRBV23-1 and J usage is TRBJ1-1; D gene unclear. TRBV23-1 is sorted into the ORF group, with uncertain function. Trimming removed 1 base at V and 1 base at J, with 10 bases between. The length of the CDR3 is 15 residues. CDR3 region: CASSQCARENTEAFF. DNA for the CDR3: TGCGCCAGCAGTCAATGCGCGCGGGAGAACACTGAAGCTTTCTTT.

The chain has TRBV6-4 and TRBJ2-1; maybe TRBD1 (6 bases). Trimming removed 4 bases from V and 5 bases from J, with 12 bases in between. This CDR3 region has 14 residues. Germline V lookup: CDR1 MRHNA, CDR2 SNTAGT. CDR3 amino acids: CASSASGTNNEQFF. CDR3 in DNA: TGTGCCAGCAGTGCTTCCGGGACAAACAATGAGCAGTTCTTC.

The rearrangement uses TRBV19 and TRBJ2-3, with TRBD1 matching over 10 bases. This CDR3 has 15 amino acids. J lost 1 base, V lost 7 bases, and 5 bases had no gene match. The germline CDR1 and CDR2 sequences are LNHDA and SQIVND (reference sequence). Written as DNA, the CDR3 is TGTGCCAGTACCCCCGGGACAGGGGGCACAGATACGCAGTATTTT. Amino acids: CASTPGTGGTDTQYF.

V and J are TRBV3-1 (or the pseudogene TRBV3-2) and TRBJ1-2; 9 nucleotides align to TRBD1. The germline gives CDR1 LGHDT, CDR2 YNNKEL (reference sequence). There are 16 residues in the CDR3. After removal of 4 bases from V and 3 bases from J, the junction contained 9 bases not matched to a gene. The CDR3: CASSLRLGQGDYGYTF. CDR3 DNA: TGTGCCAGCAGCCTACGACTGGGACAGGGCGACTATGGCTACACCTTC.

This rearrangement joins TRBV5-6 to TRBJ1-5; maybe TRBD1 (5 bases). Trimming shortened V by 1 base and J by 9 bases, and 14 bases separated the two germline ends. The length of the CDR3 is 14 residues. Germline V gene lookup returns CDR1 SGHDT and CDR2 YYEEEE. The CDR3 DNA is TGTGCCAGCAGCTTGCGAAGACAGAATACGCCCCAGCATTTT. It specifies CASSLRRQNTPQHF.

The chain carries TRBV5-8 and TRBJ1-1; D gene ambiguous. Per germline, CDR1 SGHTS and CDR2 YDEGEE. The CDR3 totals 14 residues. Trimming stripped 3 bases from V and 5 bases from J, with 14 bases between. This chain's CDR3 is CASSYSVGRTEAFF. DNA for the CDR3: TGTGCCAGCAGCTATAGCGTTGGACGGACTGAAGCTTTCTTT.

The rearrangement joins TRBV19 to TRBJ2-5; 7 positions match TRBD2. The germline gives CDR1 LNHDA, CDR2 SQIVND (reference sequence). This CDR3 has 15 residues. The trim removed 3 bases at V and 5 bases at J, leaving 9 bases unmatched. The CDR3 is CASSMGGGRTETQYF. The CDR3 coding sequence is TGTGCCAGTAGTATGGGGGGGGGAAGGACGGAGACCCAGTACTTC. The entire variable domain, with the rest obtained from reference TRBV19 and TRBJ2-5, is as follows: DGGITQSPKYLFRKEGQNVTLSCEQNLNHDAMYWYRQDPGQGLRLIYYSQIVNDFQKGDIAEGYSVSREKKESFPLTVTSAQKNPTAFYLCASSMGGGRTETQYFGPGTRLLVL.

This chain connects TRBV12-3 or TRBV12-4 to TRBJ1-2; 10 nucleotides match TRBD1. V trimming: 4 bases; J trimming: 8 bases; junction bases outside the gene matches: 4. This CDR3 comprises 13 residues. CDR3 region: CASSYGTGDGYTF. CDR3 DNA: TGTGCCAGCAGTTACGGGACAGGGGACGGCTACACCTTC.

The genes are TRBV5-4 and TRBJ1-3; 7 bases are shared with TRBD1. Germline CDR1 and CDR2: SGHNT and YYREEE (reference sequence). Trimming cost V 4 bases and J 4 bases; bases outside gene matches: 8. The CDR3 covers 15 residues. In DNA, the CDR3 is TGTGCCAGCAGCCTAGGGGGCACCGCAGGAAACACCATATATTTT. It is translated as CASSLGGTAGNTIYF.

The chain is built from TRBV11-2 and TRBJ2-7, with a possible D match to TRBD2 (5 bases). Germline lookup yields CDR1 SGHAT and CDR2 FQNNGV. Trimming removed 4 bases from V and 2 bases from J, with 12 bases in between. The CDR3 consists of 14 residues. The CDR3 is CASSSRVGTYEQYF. The CDR3, as DNA: TGTGCCAGCAGCTCGAGGGTTGGGACCTACGAGCAGTACTTC.

This clone appeared a single time. The V call is TRBV6-1, the J call TRBJ1-1; D is perhaps TRBD1 (6 bases). The CDR3 runs 14 residues. Germline loops: CDR1 MNHNS, CDR2 SASEGT. The V end was cut by 1 base, the J end by 5 bases, with 11 bases between. As DNA, the CDR3 is TGTGCCAGCAGTGAAGGGACAGTCGCAACTGAAGCTTTCTTT. Its translation is CASSEGTVATEAFF.

The genes are TRBV13 and TRBJ2-3, with a weak D call TRBD1 (5 bases). CDR1 is PRHDT and CDR2 is FYEKMQ in the germline V gene (reference sequence). The CDR3 loop spans 16 amino acids. With 3 bases removed from V and 2 bases from J, the gap between germline ends came to 15 bases. CDR3 bases: TGTGCCAGCAGCTTCAGGGCCCCCGCCGACACAGATACGCAGTATTTT. Protein product: CASSFRAPADTDTQYF.

V usage is TRBV4-3 and J usage is TRBJ1-2, with D possibly TRBD1 on 5 matching bases. Trimming pared 0 bases from V and 4 bases from J, leaving 12 bases between. This CDR3 is 15 amino acids long. Per the germline V gene, CDR1 is LGHNA and CDR2 is YSLEER. The CDR3: CASSQDSGTGYGYTF. For the CDR3, the DNA is TGCGCCAGCAGCCAAGACTCGGGGACTGGCTATGGCTACACCTTC.